This passage covers 29 T cell receptor beta chains from one sample sequenced in a study of cytomegalovirus exposure and HLA in healthy donors. Primers: 60 Vbeta forward and 13 Jbeta reverse. The protocol was immunoSEQ multiplex PCR, while the TCRdb copy is restricted to in-frame clones and leaves out a portion. The repertoire holds about 150,000 clones, with approximately 64% as singletons. The sequenced sample consisted of PBMCs. The origin of the receptors is a woman aged 40 to 50 in good health and CMV-seronegative.

This chain uses TRBV28 with TRBJ1-1, with a tentative D call TRBD1 (6 bases). Per the germline V gene, CDR1 is MDHEN and CDR2 is SYDVKM. Trimming stripped 5 bases from V and 3 bases from J, with 10 bases between. CDR3 size: 13 residues. CDR3 sequence: CASSGDTHTEAFF. CDR3 DNA sequence: TGTGCCAGCAGTGGGGACACCCACACTGAAGCTTTCTTT.

Here the CDR3 reads CASSLSNSNQPQHF. The DNA of the CDR3 is TGTGCCAGCAGCTTGAGTAATAGCAATCAGCCCCAGCATTTT. J is TRBJ1-5 and V is TRBV7-6; D is uncertain. Between the trimmed V and J ends, which lost 3 bases and 0 bases, there was a span of 6 bases. This CDR3 has 14 residues. Germline-derived CDR1 and CDR2 are SGHVS and FNYEAQ.

This clone was detected only a few times. This rearrangement joins TRBV7-3 to TRBJ2-3; D ambiguous. CDR1 and CDR2 from the germline V gene are SGHTA and FQGTGA. CDR3 length: 12 residues. Deletions cut 5 bases from V and 9 bases from J, with 12 bases between. The CDR3 nucleotides read TGTGCCAGCAGCGCCCAAGCAGGCACGCAGTATTTT. Translating gives CASSAQAGTQYF.

The chain links TRBV29-1 to TRBJ1-3; D may be TRBD1 (6 bases). This CDR3 comprises 11 residues. V was clipped by 6 bases and J by 3 bases, with 6 bases between them. Germline V lookup: CDR1 SQVTM, CDR2 ANQGSEA. CDR3 DNA sequence: TGCAGCGTGGACAGTGGAAACACCATATATTTT. It encodes CSVDSGNTIYF.

This chain connects TRBV10-3 to TRBJ1-5, with no clear D. Germline V gives CDR1 ENHRY, CDR2 SYGVKD. Trimming shortened V by 4 bases and J by 7 bases, and 11 bases separated the two germline ends. CDR3 size: 13 residues. CDR3 coding DNA: TGTGCCATCAGTGGGAGTAAGGAACAGCCCCAGCATTTT. Amino acid sequence: CAISGSKEQPQHF.

The chain links TRBV25-1 to TRBJ2-7; D is unclear. Trimming shortened V by 3 bases and J by 6 bases, and 12 bases separated the two germline ends. The CDR3 totals 13 residues. The germline V gene encodes CDR1 MGHDK and CDR2 SYGVNS. CDR3 in amino acids: CASSEVGRSEQYF. The CDR3 region has the DNA TGTGCCAGCAGTGAGGTGGGCCGCTCCGAGCAGTACTTC.

This chain connects TRBV5-1 to TRBJ1-3, with D uncertain. Germline V gives CDR1 SGHRS, CDR2 YFSETQ. This CDR3 region has 13 residues. Trimming shortened V by 4 bases and J by 1 base, and 6 bases separated the two germline ends. Here the CDR3 DNA reads TGCGCCAGCAGCCTAGGATCTGGAAACACCATATATTTT. Its protein product is CASSLGSGNTIYF.

The V call is TRBV27, the J call TRBJ1-1; the D gene is possibly TRBD1 (6 bases). The V gene lost 5 bases and the J gene lost 1 base, with 11 bases spanning the gap. CDR1 is MNHEY and CDR2 is SMNVEV in the germline V gene (reference sequence). CDR3 length: 14 amino acids. CDR3 region: CASSQSRGNTEAFF. The CDR3 region has the DNA TGTGCCAGCAGTCAATCCAGGGGGAACACTGAAGCTTTCTTT.

The V gene is TRBV4-1, the J gene TRBJ1-2; 10 nucleotides align to TRBD1. V shed 3 bases, J shed 5 bases, and the junction held 6 bases outside the gene matches. The CDR3 extends over 15 amino acids. CDR1 and CDR2 (germline): MGHRA, YSYEKL. The CDR3 sequence: CASSQLTGGGYGYTF. As DNA, the CDR3 is TGCGCCAGCAGCCAGTTGACAGGGGGCGGATATGGCTACACCTTC.

J is TRBJ2-7 and V is TRBV15; 8 bases are shared with TRBD1. V lost 3 bases, J lost 12 bases, and 16 bases stayed unmatched. The CDR3 sequence is 15 residues long. Germline CDR1 reads LNHNV; CDR2 reads YYDKDF (reference sequence). The CDR3 spells CATSSASPGTGKPYF. CDR3 nucleotide sequence: TGTGCCACCAGCAGCGCATCCCCCGGGACAGGAAAGCCGTACTTC.

The gene calls are TRBV28 and TRBJ1-2; TRBD1 aligns across 7 bases. Germline CDR1 reads MDHEN; CDR2 reads SYDVKM. The CDR3 has 13 amino acids. Trimming took 4 bases from V and 2 from J; bases not matched to a gene: 1. The CDR3 region has the DNA TGTGCCAGCAGTTCGGGACAGAACTATGGCTACACCTTC. Translating gives CASSSGQNYGYTF.

V usage is TRBV27 and J usage is TRBJ1-2; D is uncertain. The CDR3 consists of 13 residues. Trimming cost V 2 bases and J 3 bases, with 7 bases left between them. Germline V gene lookup returns CDR1 MNHEY and CDR2 SMNVEV (reference sequence). CDR3 residues: CASSLGQHYGYTF. The CDR3 bases are TGTGCCAGCAGTTTAGGGCAGCACTATGGCTACACCTTC.

The rearrangement links TRBV5-6 to TRBJ2-7, with 7 bases identical to TRBD2. The CDR3 has 14 residues. Per germline, CDR1 SGHDT and CDR2 YYEEEE. With 4 bases clipped from V and 4 bases from J, the junction kept 8 bases outside the gene matches. CDR3 nucleotides: TGTGCCAGCAGCCCCCCCGGGGGGAGGTACGAGCAGTACTTC. Translated, it gives CASSPPGGRYEQYF.

The chain carries TRBV19 and TRBJ1-2, with D hard to call. This CDR3 contains 13 residues. CDR1 is LNHDA, CDR2 SQIVND, per germline (reference sequence). V was clipped by 8 bases and J by 8 bases, with 18 bases between them. The CDR3 spells CASGEQAEWGYTF. CDR3 nucleotide sequence: TGTGCCAGTGGGGAGCAGGCTGAGTGGGGCTACACCTTC.

This chain connects TRBV2 to TRBJ2-3; the match to TRBD2 covers 12 bases. The CDR3 has 15 residues. Per germline, CDR1 SNHLY and CDR2 FYNNEI. The junction had 0 bases not matched to a gene; V was cut back by 2 bases and J by 3 bases. CDR3: CASSELAGGTDTQYF. Written as DNA, the CDR3 is TGTGCCAGCAGTGAACTAGCGGGGGGGACAGATACGCAGTATTTT. Drawing the rest from reference TRBV2 and TRBJ2-3, the complete variable domain is EPEVTQTPSHQVTQMGQEVILRCVPISNHLYFYWYRQILGQKVEFLVSFYNNEISEKSEIFDDQFSVERPDGSNFTLKIRSTKLEDSAMYFCASSELAGGTDTQYFGPGTRLTVL.

CDR3 sequence: CAISESEALGNTIYF. The DNA for the CDR3 is TGTGCCATCAGTGAGTCGGAGGCTCTGGGAAACACCATATATTTT. The chain links TRBV10-3 to TRBJ1-3, with no clear D. Germline-derived CDR1 and CDR2 are ENHRY and SYGVKD. The length of the CDR3 is 15 residues. V shed 0 bases and J shed 4 bases, with 10 bases lying between them.

The CDR3 region has the DNA TGTGCCAGCAGCTCAGACAGGGGGATCAATCAGCCCCAGCATTTT. Translating gives CASSSDRGINQPQHF. The chain couples TRBV7-9 to TRBJ1-5, with 9 bases aligning to TRBD1. J lost 3 bases, V lost 4 bases, and 4 bases had no gene match. Germline V CDR1 and CDR2: SEHNR, FQNEAQ (reference sequence). The CDR3 consists of 15 residues.

This clone was counted a few times. This sequence joins TRBV6-5 and TRBJ1-1, with 10 bases identical to TRBD1. V gave up 2 bases and J gave up 3 bases; unmatched junction bases: 6. The CDR3 extends over 16 amino acids. Germline CDR1 MNHEY, CDR2 SVGAGI. As DNA, the CDR3 is TGTGCCAGCAGTTACCCGCGGACAGGGGGTTACACTGAAGCTTTCTTT. This encodes CASSYPRTGGYTEAFF.

On this clone: Compared with germline, one end of the junction differs, possibly owing to a read error. The CDR3 region has the DNA TGTGTCAGCAGCTTTTTAGGACAGGGGGCCGGGGAGCTGTTTTTT. This codes for CVSSFLGQGAGELFF. J is TRBJ2-2 and V is TRBV5-4, with 10 positions matching TRBD1. The CDR3 sequence is 15 residues long. Germline V gene sequence: CDR1 SGHNT, CDR2 YYREEE (reference sequence).

The chain uses TRBV6-5 and TRBJ1-1; no firm D call. Germline V gene data show CDR1 as MNHEY and CDR2 as SVGAGI. The ends were cut back, 6 bases at V and 3 bases at J, with 11 bases in the middle. The CDR3 loop spans 13 amino acids. The CDR3 sequence is CASRWEEYTEAFF. CDR3 DNA: TGTGCCAGCAGGTGGGAGGAGTACACTGAAGCTTTCTTT.

The rearrangement uses TRBV9 and TRBJ2-2; D may be TRBD1 (5 bases). V was pared by 0 bases and J by 6 bases, with 9 bases between. Germline CDR1 and CDR2: SGDLS and YYNGEE. The length of the CDR3 is 14 residues. The CDR3 is CASSVEGNPGELFF. The CDR3 coding sequence is TGTGCCAGCAGCGTAGAGGGGAATCCCGGGGAGCTGTTTTTT.

There are a few counts of this clone. In nucleotides, the CDR3 is TGTGCCAGCAGTTTTTCGGGGAAGAATTCACCCCTCCACTTT. Protein product: CASSFSGKNSPLHF. This chain links TRBV27 with TRBJ1-6; D ambiguous. The V and J ends lost 3 bases and 7 bases respectively, with 10 bases between them. Germline assignment: CDR1 MNHEY and CDR2 SMNVEV (reference sequence). The CDR3 totals 14 residues.

V and J are TRBV6-6 and TRBJ2-1; 9 bases are shared with TRBD1. V lost 3 bases and J lost 4; bases outside the gene matches: 4. This CDR3 is 15 amino acids long. Germline V gene sequence: CDR1 MNHNY, CDR2 SVGAGI (reference sequence). CDR3 residues: CASSYKGQGYNEQFF. The DNA for the CDR3 is TGTGCCAGCAGTTATAAGGGACAGGGTTACAATGAGCAGTTCTTC.

This clone was detected a few times. This chain links TRBV7-9 with TRBJ2-7; D is perhaps TRBD2 (5 bases). The germline gives CDR1 SEHNR, CDR2 FQNEAQ (reference sequence). Between the trimmed V and J ends, which lost 6 bases and 9 bases, there was a span of 12 bases. This CDR3 contains 11 residues. CDR3 bases: TGTGCCAGCAGGAATGATGAGGGGCAGTACTTC. Amino acid sequence: CASRNDEGQYF.

Here the CDR3 DNA reads TGTGCCAGCAGTTCCAGCCTAGGGGGGGAGAACACTGAAGCTTTCTTT. It is translated as CASSSSLGGENTEAFF. The V gene is TRBV28, the J gene TRBJ1-1, with D perhaps matching TRBD1 (6 bases). The CDR3 runs to 16 residues. Germline assignment: CDR1 MDHEN and CDR2 SYDVKM. Trimming pared 4 bases from V and 1 base from J, leaving 16 bases between.

The chain has TRBV7-9 and TRBJ2-5, with TRBD1 identical over 7 bases. J was trimmed by 3 bases and V by 4 bases; bases with no gene match: 8. Per the germline V gene, CDR1 is SEHNR and CDR2 is FQNEAQ (reference sequence). The CDR3 loop spans 15 amino acids. The CDR3 is CASSSLPQGKETQYF. The CDR3 DNA is TGTGCCAGCAGCTCACTCCCACAGGGGAAAGAGACCCAGTACTTC.

Only one count was recorded for this clone. The CDR3 spells CASTQGENIQYF. CDR3 in DNA: TGTGCCAGTACGCAGGGGGAAAACATTCAGTACTTC. The V and J genes are TRBV19 and TRBJ2-4, with 7 bases identical to TRBD1. The CDR3 contains 12 residues. V lost 7 bases, J lost 5 bases, and 2 bases stayed unmatched. Per germline, CDR1 LNHDA and CDR2 SQIVND (reference sequence).

This rearrangement joins TRBV7-2 to TRBJ2-5; TRBD2 matches 8 bases. Germline V gene lookup returns CDR1 SGHTA and CDR2 FQGNSA. With V trimmed by 5 bases and J by 4 bases, 6 bases remained unmatched. This CDR3 has 14 residues. CDR3 nucleotides: TGTGCCAGCAGCGAGGGGACTAGGAGAGAGACCCAGTACTTC. This sequence encodes CASSEGTRRETQYF.

A single count supports this clone. J is TRBJ1-5 and V is TRBV19; a possible D gene is TRBD1 (5 bases). The CDR3 extends over 16 amino acids. The V end lost 3 bases, the J end lost 0 bases, and 12 bases lay between the germline ends. Germline V gives CDR1 LNHDA, CDR2 SQIVND (reference sequence). Here the CDR3 reads CASSITGVLSNQPQHF. CDR3 bases: TGTGCCAGTAGTATCACGGGGGTCCTTAGCAATCAGCCCCAGCATTTT. The complete variable domain, with remaining parts taken from reference TRBV19 and TRBJ1-5, reads DGGITQSPKYLFRKEGQNVTLSCEQNLNHDAMYWYRQDPGQGLRLIYYSQIVNDFQKGDIAEGYSVSREKKESFPLTVTSAQKNPTAFYLCASSITGVLSNQPQHFGDGTRLSIL.